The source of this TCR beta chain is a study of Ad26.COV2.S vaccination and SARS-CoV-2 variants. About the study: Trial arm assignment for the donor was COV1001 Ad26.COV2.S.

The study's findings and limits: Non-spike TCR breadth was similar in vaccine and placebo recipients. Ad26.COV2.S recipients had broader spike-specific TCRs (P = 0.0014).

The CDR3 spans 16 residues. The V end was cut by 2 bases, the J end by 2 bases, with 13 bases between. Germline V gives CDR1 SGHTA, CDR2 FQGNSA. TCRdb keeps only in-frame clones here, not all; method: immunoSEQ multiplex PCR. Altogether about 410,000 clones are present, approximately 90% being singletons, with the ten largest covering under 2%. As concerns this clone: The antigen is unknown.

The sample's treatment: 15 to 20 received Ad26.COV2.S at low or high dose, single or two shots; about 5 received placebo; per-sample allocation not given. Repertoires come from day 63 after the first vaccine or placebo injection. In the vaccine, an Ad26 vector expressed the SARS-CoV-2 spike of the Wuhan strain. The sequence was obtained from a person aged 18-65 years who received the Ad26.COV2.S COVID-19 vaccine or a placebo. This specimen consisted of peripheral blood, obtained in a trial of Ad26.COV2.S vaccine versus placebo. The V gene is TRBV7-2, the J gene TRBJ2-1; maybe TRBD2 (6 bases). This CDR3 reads CASSLFGGATYNEQFF. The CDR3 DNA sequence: TGTGCCAGCAGCTTATTCGGGGGTGCCACCTACAATGAGCAGTTCTTC.